Below are 32 T cell receptor beta chains sequenced from a single sample in a study of breast tumors, draining lymph nodes, adjacent tissues. TCRdb redid the calling of the multiplex PCR reads with MiXCR, one entry per CDR3 protein. The profile shows around 300,000 distinct CDR3 sequences, 30% of them singletons. Axillary draining lymph nodes of breast cancer patients supplied the node samples. Sample: axillary lymph node tissue. These TCRs come from a female donor with breast cancer. Some clones in this sample may be carry-over from other donors' samples.

This clonotype was observed at least ten times. This chain connects TRBV11-2 to TRBJ2-7; 9 positions match TRBD2. Germline loops: CDR1 SGHAT, CDR2 FQNNGV. This CDR3 comprises 20 residues. V trimming: 3 bases; J trimming: 2 bases; junction bases outside the gene matches: 20. The chain's CDR3 is CASSFPLGQVILAGTYEQYF. As DNA, the CDR3 is TGTGCCAGCAGCTTCCCTTTGGGCCAGGTAATTCTAGCGGGAACCTACGAGCAGTACTTC. The whole variable domain, filled in from reference TRBV11-2 and TRBJ2-7, reads EAGVAQSPRYKIIEKRQSVAFWCNPISGHATLYWYQQILGQGPKLLIQFQNNGVVDDSQLPKDRFSAERLKGVDSTLKIQPAKLEDSAVYLCASSFPLGQVILAGTYEQYFGPGTRLTVT.

CDR3 in DNA: TGTGCCAGCAAACGACAAGCGGGACTCCACACAGATACGCAGTATTTT. This sequence encodes CASKRQAGLHTDTQYF. The chain employs TRBV2 and TRBJ2-3; 7 positions match TRBD2. The J segment lost 2 bases and the V segment lost 7 bases, leaving 12 bases of the junction unmatched. This CDR3 contains 16 residues. CDR1 and CDR2 from the germline V gene are SNHLY and FYNNEI.

The chain employs TRBV11-2 and TRBJ2-3, with a tentative D call TRBD2 (5 bases). Germline V lookup: CDR1 SGHAT, CDR2 FQNNGV. The CDR3 is 16 residues long. Deletions cut 5 bases from V and 3 bases from J, with 18 bases between. This CDR3 reads CASSDLRWRNTDTQYF. CDR3 in DNA: TGTGCCAGCAGCGACCTTCGGTGGAGGAATACAGATACGCAGTATTTT. Supplemented by reference TRBV11-2 and TRBJ2-3, the full variable domain reads EAGVAQSPRYKIIEKRQSVAFWCNPISGHATLYWYQQILGQGPKLLIQFQNNGVVDDSQLPKDRFSAERLKGVDSTLKIQPAKLEDSAVYLCASSDLRWRNTDTQYFGPGTRLTVL.

Worth noting for this clonotype: This clone may be a read error of a much larger clone one base away. The rearrangement uses TRBV6-4 and TRBJ1-2, with D unresolved. The V end lost 1 base, the J end lost 8 bases, and 20 bases lay between the germline ends. The germline V gene has CDR1 MRHNA and CDR2 SNTAGT. The CDR3 covers 16 residues. The CDR3 spells CASSDLERLGLVGYTF. DNA for the CDR3: TGTGCCAGCAGTGACTTGGAAAGACTGGGCCTCGTGGGCTACACCTTC.

This clonotype was counted once. A much larger clonotype is one base distant, so this may be a read error. The V gene is TRBV9, the J gene TRBJ2-1; 11 bases map to TRBD2. Germline V gene lookup returns CDR1 SGDLS and CDR2 YYNGEE. The CDR3 totals 21 residues. CDR3 DNA sequence: TGTGCCGGCAGCGTAGTCGCACTGGTAGCGGGAGGGCGTCGCTCCTACAATGAGCAGTTCTTC. Translated: CAGSVVALVAGGRRSYNEQFF.

This clonotype was counted ten times or more. V and J are TRBV9 and TRBJ2-5; TRBD1 matches at 7 bases. J gave up 1 base and V 4 bases, and 4 bases lay outside the gene matches. CDR1 is SGDLS, CDR2 YYNGEE, per germline. The CDR3 is 14 amino acids. The CDR3 loop is CASSLRQGQETQYF. CDR3 nucleotide sequence: TGTGCCAGCAGCCTACGACAGGGCCAAGAGACCCAGTACTTC.

This clonotype has a count of ten or more. This chain joins TRBV4-2 and TRBJ1-2; 9 bases line up with TRBD1. The CDR3 spans 14 residues. Losses at the gene ends were 4 bases for V and 2 bases for J; bases not matched to a gene: 2. Germline-derived CDR1 and CDR2 are LGHNA and YNFKEQ. The CDR3: CASSLDRGNYGYTF. The CDR3 DNA sequence: TGTGCCAGCAGCCTTGACAGGGGGAACTATGGCTACACCTTC.

As for this clonotype: This may come from a read error, since a much larger clone is one base off. V usage is TRBV7-2 and J usage is TRBJ1-3; no clear D. CDR1 SGHTA and CDR2 FQGNSA come from the germline V gene. The CDR3 is 17 residues long. Here the CDR3 reads CASSLVLPPSSGNAIYF. DNA for the CDR3: TGTGCCAGCAGCTTAGTACTCCCCCCGAGCTCTGGAAACGCCATATATTTT. The whole variable domain, filled in from reference TRBV7-2 and TRBJ1-3, reads GAGVSQSPSNKVTEKGKDVELRCDPISGHTALYWYRQSLGQGLEFLIYFQGNSAPDKSGLPSDRFSAERTGGSVSTLTIQRTQQEDSAVYLCASSLVLPPSSGNAIYFGEGSWLTVV.

Ten or more counts support this clonotype. The genes are TRBV12-3 or TRBV12-4 and TRBJ2-3, with 7 nucleotides matching TRBD2. The trim removed 3 bases at V and 4 bases at J, leaving 4 bases unmatched. CDR3 size: 14 residues. The CDR3 loop reads CASSFGGSSDTQYF. The CDR3 DNA reads TGTGCCAGCAGTTTTGGCGGGAGCTCAGATACGCAGTATTTT.

Worth noting for this clonotype: This likely comes from a read error, as the CDR3 has no conserved phenylalanine or tryptophan at its end. This rearrangement joins TRBV19 to TRBJ2-3, with 7 bases matching TRBD1. Germline values: CDR1 LNHDA, CDR2 SQIVND (reference sequence). This CDR3 contains 16 residues. V trimming: 3 bases; J trimming: 6 bases; junction bases outside the gene matches: 12. Here the CDR3 reads CASSIAGTVFRDTQYS. The CDR3 region has the DNA TGTGCCAGTAGTATCGCCGGGACAGTCTTTAGGGATACGCAGTATTCC.

This clonotype was detected many times. The genes are TRBV15 and TRBJ2-2; 8 nucleotides agree with TRBD2. Germline assignment: CDR1 LNHNV and CDR2 YYDKDF (reference sequence). There are 16 residues in the CDR3. J gave up 4 bases and V 2 bases, and 6 bases lay outside the gene matches. CDR3 DNA: TGTGCCACCAGCAGACCGGGGGGGGTGGGCACCGGGGAGCTGTTTTTT. Translation gives CATSRPGGVGTGELFF.

As for this clonotype: This sequence may be a read error, since a much larger clone differs from it by one base. V and J are TRBV5-8 and TRBJ1-4, with 7 bases identical to TRBD1. The CDR3 totals 14 residues. V gave up 4 bases and J gave up 13 bases; unmatched junction bases: 13. Germline values: CDR1 SGHTS, CDR2 YDEGEE. The CDR3 loop reads CASSITGAAGGLFF. In DNA form, the CDR3 reads TGTGCCAGCAGCATCACAGGGGCGGCTGGGGGACTGTTTTTT.

Many counts were recorded for this clonotype. The chain carries TRBV5-6 and TRBJ2-7; 8 bases fit TRBD1. The CDR3 runs to 14 residues. Germline assignment: CDR1 SGHDT and CDR2 YYEEEE. The V and J ends lost 3 bases and 2 bases, in that order; junction bases with no gene match: 4. The CDR3 reads CASSSGTGTYEQYF. The CDR3 DNA reads TGTGCCAGCAGCTCAGGGACAGGAACCTACGAGCAGTACTTC.

Here the CDR3 reads CASSNPTGATDTQYF. CDR3 in DNA: TGTGCCAGCAGTAACCCGACAGGGGCAACAGATACGCAGTATTTT. This sequence joins TRBV27 and TRBJ2-3, with 8 bases aligning to TRBD1. This CDR3 spans 15 amino acids. The germline V gene has CDR1 MNHEY and CDR2 SMNVEV (reference sequence). The J segment lost 3 bases and the V segment lost 5 bases, leaving 7 bases of the junction unmatched.

In this sample, this clonotype turned up many times. The genes are TRBV4-1 and TRBJ2-5, with D possibly being TRBD2 (5 bases). V lost 4 bases and J lost 2, with 8 bases in between. Germline CDR1 is MGHRA and CDR2 is YSYEKL. This CDR3 is 13 amino acids long. The DNA of the CDR3 is TGCGCCAGCAGCCCAAGCGGTCAAGAGACCCAGTACTTC. It is translated as CASSPSGQETQYF.

V is TRBV27 and J is TRBJ1-2, with a weak D call TRBD1 (5 bases). Trimming removed 2 bases at V and 3 bases at J, with 16 bases between. This CDR3 contains 16 residues. Germline assignment: CDR1 MNHEY and CDR2 SMNVEV (reference sequence). The CDR3 protein is CASSLTGGGIYYGYTF. The CDR3 nucleotides are TGTGCCAGCAGTTTAACGGGGGGAGGGATATACTATGGCTACACCTTC.

The chain carries TRBV30 and TRBJ1-4, with D uncertain. The CDR3 sequence is 16 residues long. Trimming cost V 2 bases and J 5 bases, with 18 bases left between them. Looked up from germline, CDR1 is GTSNPN and CDR2 is SVGIG (reference sequence). Here the CDR3 DNA reads TGTGCCTGGAGTCCCTCTACCCCGGGAGGGAATGAAAAACTGTTTTTT. This encodes CAWSPSTPGGNEKLFF.

This clonotype was found many times. The chain recombines TRBV5-1 with TRBJ2-7; perhaps TRBD2 as D (5 bases). The CDR3 contains 14 residues. Germline values: CDR1 SGHRS, CDR2 YFSETQ. V lost 6 bases and J lost 9, with 22 bases in between. CDR3 DNA sequence: TGCGCCAGCACCCCTTGGGGAGTACTACGTGGGCAGTACTTC. It is translated as CASTPWGVLRGQYF.

This clonotype has ten or more counts. V usage is TRBV4-1 and J usage is TRBJ2-6, with unresolved D. The ends were cut back, 1 base at V and 1 base at J, with 11 bases in the middle. Germline V lookup: CDR1 MGHRA, CDR2 YSYEKL. This CDR3 has 17 residues. The CDR3 spells CASSQVFLGSGANVLTF. The CDR3 nucleotides read TGCGCCAGCAGCCAAGTATTCCTGGGGTCTGGGGCCAACGTCCTGACTTTC.

Ten or more counts support this clonotype. V and J are TRBV29-1 and TRBJ2-1; 14 bases match TRBD2. This CDR3 has 16 residues. Germline CDR1 and CDR2: SQVTM and ANQGSEA. V was clipped by 5 bases and J by 8 bases; unmatched bases: 11. CDR3 sequence: CSVPPWTSGRLDEQFF. Here the CDR3 DNA reads TGCAGCGTTCCACCATGGACTAGCGGGAGGCTTGATGAGCAGTTCTTC.

Notes on this clonotype: A much larger clonotype is one base distant, so this may be a read error. The gene calls are TRBV7-8 and TRBJ2-1; tentatively, D is TRBD1 or TRBD2 (5 bases each). Germline CDR1 SGHVS, CDR2 FQNEAQ. The CDR3 runs to 16 residues. CDR3: CASSQSRGRNGYEQFF. CDR3 sequence (DNA): TGCGCCAGCAGCCAGAGTCGGGGCCGGAACGGGTATGAGCAGTTCTTC.

This clonotype was seen more than once but under ten times. The chain employs TRBV6-6 and TRBJ1-2; D not resolved. This CDR3 is built from 15 residues. CDR1 is MNHNY and CDR2 is SVGAGI in the germline V gene (reference sequence). Trimming left V 4 bases short and J 7 bases short, with 19 bases between. The CDR3 is CASSSSPFSGGGYTF. The CDR3 bases are TGTGCCAGCAGTTCTTCCCCTTTCTCAGGCGGTGGCTACACCTTC.

This clonotype was seen ten or more times. The chain couples TRBV24-1 to TRBJ2-1; 13 bases map to TRBD2. The junction had 9 bases not matched to a gene; V was cut back by 4 bases and J by 7 bases. Germline-derived CDR1 and CDR2 are KGHDR and SFDVKD. The CDR3 totals 17 residues. CDR3 bases: TGTGCCACCAGTGACCCAGGACTAGCGGGAGTTGTGAATGAGCAGTTCTTC. Protein sequence: CATSDPGLAGVVNEQFF.

The DNA for the CDR3 is TGTGCCAGCACGAGGGGCTGTGCGAACACCGGGGAGCTGTTTTTT. It is translated as CASTRGCANTGELFF. This chain uses TRBV25-1 with TRBJ2-2; the D call may be TRBD1 or TRBD2 (5 bases each). The V end was cut by 7 bases, the J end by 0 bases, with 12 bases between. Germline V gene sequence: CDR1 MGHDK, CDR2 SYGVNS. The CDR3 extends over 15 amino acids. The full variable domain, its missing parts supplied by reference TRBV25-1 and TRBJ2-2, is EADIYQTPRYLVIGTGKKITLECSQTMGHDKMYWYQQDPGMELHLIHYSYGVNSTEKGDLSSESTVSRIRTEHFPLTLESARPSHTSQYLCASTRGCANTGELFFGEGSRLTVL.

This clonotype was detected only a few times. This rearrangement joins TRBV6-5 to TRBJ2-7, with 10 positions matching TRBD2. CDR1 MNHEY and CDR2 SVGAGI come from the germline V gene. The CDR3 covers 14 residues. With 3 bases clipped from V and 6 bases from J, the junction kept 5 bases outside the gene matches. The CDR3: CASSYLASGGEQYF. DNA of the CDR3: TGTGCCAGCAGTTATCTTGCTAGCGGGGGCGAGCAGTACTTC.

There are many counts of this clonotype. This chain connects TRBV10-3 to TRBJ2-2, with 10 bases identical to TRBD1. Trimming took 6 bases from V and 6 from J; bases not matched to a gene: 4. The CDR3 loop spans 14 amino acids. Per germline, CDR1 ENHRY and CDR2 SYGVKD. The CDR3 loop reads CAIRPGTGAGELFF. DNA for the CDR3: TGTGCCATCAGACCCGGGACAGGGGCCGGGGAGCTGTTTTTT.

The gene calls are TRBV30 and TRBJ2-7; D not resolved. The CDR3 spans 12 residues. Germline V gene lookup returns CDR1 GTSNPN and CDR2 SVGIG (reference sequence). Between the trimmed V and J ends, which lost 0 bases and 3 bases, there was a span of 6 bases. This chain's CDR3 is CAWSVQNYEQYF. The CDR3 DNA is TGTGCCTGGAGTGTACAGAACTACGAGCAGTACTTC.

This clonotype was seen only once. The CDR3 does not end in the conserved phenylalanine or tryptophan, so this is likely a read error. Because the CDR3's place on the DNA is in doubt, the DNA is left out and the CDR3 is given as listed by TCRdb. The chain recombines TRBV9 with TRBJ2-6. The CDR3 is made up of 9 amino acids, end residues included. Germline CDR1 SGDLS, CDR2 YYNGEE. The CDR3 loop reads CASSVEVTS.

This clonotype was recorded many times. The V and J genes are TRBV6-5 and TRBJ2-3; 8 bases are shared with TRBD1. Unmatched junction bases numbered 6, after V lost 7 bases and J lost 0 bases. Germline-derived CDR1 and CDR2 are MNHEY and SVGAGI. This CDR3 has 15 residues. DNA of the CDR3: TGTGCCAGCAAACCACAGGGGGAGAGCACAGATACGCAGTATTTT. Its protein product is CASKPQGESTDTQYF.

A single count supports this clonotype. A read error is possible here, since a much larger clone lies one base away. The chain employs TRBV5-4 and TRBJ2-3, with D perhaps TRBD1 (5 bases). TRBJ1-5 matches the DNA end more closely, so the J call is doubtful. This CDR3 spans 13 amino acids. The V gene's germline CDR1 is SGHNT and CDR2 YYREEE (reference sequence). CDR3 coding DNA: TGTGCCAGCAGCTGGGACCACACAGATACGCAGCATTTT. It codes for CASSWDHTDTQHF.

On this clonotype: A read error may be the cause here, since a much bigger clone is one base away. It is likely a read error, because the conserved phenylalanine at the end of the CDR3 is missing. The chain has TRBV6-5 and TRBJ1-5; the D is unclear. Trimming removed 6 bases at V and 5 bases at J, with 11 bases between. This CDR3 has 13 residues. Germline lookup yields CDR1 MNHEY and CDR2 SVGAGI. The CDR3: CASRSQVDQPQHS. For the CDR3, the DNA is TGTGCCAGCAGATCCCAGGTGGATCAGCCCCAGCATTCT.

The rearrangement uses TRBV9 and TRBJ1-1, with D uncertain. CDR1 SGDLS and CDR2 YYNGEE come from the germline V gene. The CDR3 sequence is 13 residues long. The V end lost 0 bases, the J end lost 5 bases, and 8 bases lay between the germline ends. The CDR3, as DNA: TGTGCCAGCAGCGTAGCTCTAGAGACTGAAGCTTTCTTT. This gives the protein CASSVALETEAFF.